This section outlines one T cell receptor (beta chain) sequence together with its context. Its antigen is undetermined. These data come from a study of T cell responses to AZD1222 COVID-19 vaccine. Germline V gives CDR1 LNHDA, CDR2 SQIVND (reference sequence). V gave up 10 bases and J gave up 7 bases, with 8 bases separating them. This CDR3 is 9 amino acids long. Repertoires were generated with immunoSEQ multiplex PCR, while TCRdb's copy carries only in-frame clones and drops some. Of 75,000 to 95,000 clones in the sample, around nine tenths are singletons; the top ten hold about 5.7%. Study-wide points: After two AZD1222 doses, spike-specific TCR breadth and depth rose versus day 0. Close to half of spike-specific TCRs reportedly recognize unmutated variant regions. Baseline serostatus was positive in only a handful of AZD1222 recipients.

Both about-4-week and about-12-week second-dose recipients were combined. This specimen was peripheral blood, taken 28 days after the second AZD1222 dose. The TCR was taken from an adult who received the AZD1222 COVID-19 vaccine. V gene TRBV19 combines with J gene TRBJ2-7, with D unresolved. The CDR3 DNA reads TGTGCCACCAGCTCAGAGCAGTACGTC. It specifies CATSSEQYV.